The 26 T cell receptor beta chains below come from one sample, sequenced in a study of cytomegalovirus exposure and HLA in healthy donors. The assay was immunoSEQ multiplex PCR, and TCRdb's table has in-frame clones only and misses some. The sample yields about 150,000 clones, about 86% seen once. Sequencing input: PBMCs. The receptors stem from a man aged 18 to 29 in good health and CMV-seropositive.

The V gene is TRBV6-6, the J gene TRBJ1-4, with TRBD1 matching over 7 bases. The CDR3 has 16 residues. Germline CDR1 and CDR2: MNHNY and SVGAGI (reference sequence). Germline trimming cut 4 bases from V and 7 bases from J; bases unmatched to any gene: 12. The CDR3 is CASSSTQTGWGEKLFF. Written as DNA, the CDR3 is TGTGCCAGCAGTTCGACCCAGACAGGGTGGGGTGAAAAACTGTTTTTT.

The chain employs TRBV29-1 and TRBJ2-7, with D maybe TRBD2 (6 bases). Trimming removed 5 bases from V and 2 bases from J, with 13 bases in between. The CDR3 is made up of 13 amino acids. CDR1 and CDR2 (germline): SQVTM, ANQGSEA. The CDR3 region is CSVFSGLPYEQYF. DNA for the CDR3: TGCAGCGTTTTTTCTGGACTACCCTACGAGCAGTACTTC.

The chain combines TRBV6-5 with TRBJ2-2, with D tentatively TRBD1 (5 bases). Trimming stripped 6 bases from V and 1 base from J, with 12 bases between. CDR1 MNHEY and CDR2 SVGAGI come from the germline V gene. CDR3 size: 15 residues. The CDR3 protein is CASRPSQGNTGELFF. The CDR3 DNA is TGTGCCAGCAGACCTTCCCAGGGGAACACCGGGGAGCTGTTTTTT.

This chain connects TRBV5-1 to TRBJ1-1; maybe TRBD1 (5 bases). V was clipped by 2 bases and J by 5 bases, with 10 bases between them. Germline V lookup: CDR1 SGHRS, CDR2 YFSETQ. This CDR3 region has 13 residues. CDR3 DNA: TGCGCCAGCAGCTTTGAAGGGGCGACTGAAGCTTTCTTT. This sequence encodes CASSFEGATEAFF.

The V call is TRBV19, the J call TRBJ1-5; D perhaps matches TRBD1 (5 bases). The CDR3 loop spans 16 amino acids. V was trimmed by 7 bases and J by 0 bases, leaving 16 bases between them. CDR1 is LNHDA and CDR2 is SQIVND in the germline V gene (reference sequence). The CDR3 is CASTYTGTYSNQPQHF. The CDR3 DNA reads TGTGCCAGTACATACACAGGAACTTATAGCAATCAGCCCCAGCATTTT.

The rearrangement joins TRBV11-2 to TRBJ2-7, with 10 bases aligning to TRBD2. Germline lookup yields CDR1 SGHAT and CDR2 FQNNGV. V was clipped by 5 bases and J by 6 bases; unmatched bases: 7. The CDR3 runs 14 residues. CDR3 region: CASSPIAGGGEQYF. CDR3 bases: TGTGCCAGCAGCCCTATAGCGGGGGGAGGCGAGCAGTACTTC.

The chain is built from TRBV18 and TRBJ2-7, with 7 bases identical to TRBD1. J gave up 3 bases and V 2 bases, and 1 base lay outside the gene matches. Germline V CDR1 and CDR2: KGHSH, LQKENI. This CDR3 region has 13 residues. The DNA for the CDR3 is TGTGCCAGCTCACCAGGGACAGACTACGAGCAGTACTTC. Protein: CASSPGTDYEQYF.

The rearrangement links TRBV6-5 to TRBJ1-5; TRBD1 matches 12 bases. Germline CDR1 MNHEY, CDR2 SVGAGI. Trimming at V came to 5 bases and at J to 6 bases, leaving 5 bases not matched to a gene. This CDR3 comprises 15 residues. The CDR3 region is CASSPRDRGPQPQHF. Written as DNA, the CDR3 is TGTGCCAGCAGTCCCCGGGACAGGGGGCCTCAGCCCCAGCATTTT.

V usage is TRBV5-1 and J usage is TRBJ2-1, with 11 bases aligning to TRBD2. The CDR3 runs 17 residues. J was trimmed by 4 bases and V by 0 bases; bases with no gene match: 6. The germline CDR1 and CDR2 sequences are SGHRS and YFSETQ. The CDR3 coding sequence is TGCGCCAGCAGCTTGGCCGGGACTAGCGGACCATACAATGAGCAGTTCTTC. Encoded protein: CASSLAGTSGPYNEQFF. Full variable domain (rest looked up from reference TRBV5-1 and TRBJ2-1): KAGVTQTPRYLIKTRGQQVTLSCSPISGHRSVSWYQQTPGQGLQFLFEYFSETQRNKGNFPGRFSGRQFSNSRSEMNVSTLELGDSALYLCASSLAGTSGPYNEQFFGPGTRLTVL.

The chain carries TRBV2 and TRBJ2-7; TRBD1 matches 7 bases. CDR1 and CDR2 (germline): SNHLY, FYNNEI. V was pared by 6 bases and J by 7 bases, with 18 bases of the junction left unmatched. The CDR3 extends over 16 amino acids. CDR3 sequence: CASRFLGTESFSEQYF. Here the CDR3 DNA reads TGTGCCAGCAGATTCCTCGGGACAGAGAGTTTTTCGGAGCAGTACTTC.

The genes are TRBV25-1 and TRBJ2-1, with no clear D. The V end lost 1 base, the J end lost 2 bases, and 6 bases lay between the germline ends. CDR1 is MGHDK and CDR2 is SYGVNS in the germline V gene. The CDR3 totals 14 residues. As DNA, the CDR3 is TGTGCCAGCAGTGAATTCCTAGCCTACAATGAGCAGTTCTTC. It yields the protein CASSEFLAYNEQFF.

In this sample, this clone turned up once. J is TRBJ1-5 and V is TRBV4-2, with D unclear. This CDR3 spans 12 amino acids. Germline V gene sequence: CDR1 LGHNA, CDR2 YNFKEQ. Trimming pared 3 bases from V and 5 bases from J, leaving 5 bases between. The CDR3 coding sequence is TGTGCCAGCAGCCATGAGGATCAGCCCCAGCATTTT. Amino acids: CASSHEDQPQHF.

The chain recombines TRBV7-9 with TRBJ2-5, with D possibly matching TRBD1 (5 bases). Trimming left V 1 base short and J 4 bases short, with 10 bases between. Germline V lookup: CDR1 SEHNR, CDR2 FQNEAQ (reference sequence). The CDR3 extends over 14 amino acids. DNA for the CDR3: TGTGCCAGCAGCTTAGGCACAGGCTTAGAGACCCAGTACTTC. Translation gives CASSLGTGLETQYF. The entire variable domain, with the rest obtained from reference TRBV7-9 and TRBJ2-5, is as follows: DTGVSQNPRHKITKRGQNVTFRCDPISEHNRLYWYRQTLGQGPEFLTYFQNEAQLEKSRLLSDRFSAERPKGSFSTLEIQRTEQGDSAMYLCASSLGTGLETQYFGPGTRLLVL.

V and J are TRBV9 and TRBJ2-3; TRBD1 matches at 7 bases. CDR1 is SGDLS, CDR2 YYNGEE, per germline. The V and J ends lost 0 bases and 4 bases, in that order; junction bases with no gene match: 5. This CDR3 contains 15 residues. CDR3 in amino acids: CASSVGAGGADTQYF. For the CDR3, the DNA is TGTGCCAGCAGCGTAGGAGCAGGGGGTGCAGATACGCAGTATTTT.

A single count supports this clone. The V and J genes are TRBV7-8 and TRBJ2-7, with D possibly being TRBD2 (5 bases). Trimming took 1 base from V and 3 from J, leaving 7 bases between them. Per germline, CDR1 SGHVS and CDR2 FQNEAQ. CDR3 size: 13 residues. The CDR3, as DNA: TGTGCCAGCAGCTTAGGACGGGACTACGAGCAGTACTTC. It encodes CASSLGRDYEQYF.

The rearrangement uses TRBV18 and TRBJ1-2; 7 nucleotides align to TRBD1. The J segment lost 4 bases and the V segment lost 4 bases, leaving 9 bases of the junction unmatched. The CDR3 spans 15 residues. Germline lookup yields CDR1 KGHSH and CDR2 LQKENI. CDR3 nucleotide sequence: TGTGCCAGCTCACTCCAGGGACAGCTGACCTATGGCTACACCTTC. Protein: CASSLQGQLTYGYTF.

This clone has just one count. V is TRBV4-3 and J is TRBJ2-1, with D possibly matching TRBD2 (6 bases). Trimming removed 0 bases from V and 3 bases from J, with 12 bases in between. This CDR3 is 16 amino acids long. The germline V gene has CDR1 LGHNA and CDR2 YSLEER. The CDR3 DNA reads TGCGCCAGCAGCCAAGATATGAGCGGGCTCTACAATGAGCAGTTCTTC. It codes for CASSQDMSGLYNEQFF.

The chain employs TRBV7-3 and TRBJ2-5; D possibly corresponds to TRBD2 (6 bases). The CDR3 runs to 15 residues. Germline V CDR1 and CDR2: SGHTA, FQGTGA. V was trimmed by 2 bases and J by 0 bases, leaving 10 bases between them. The CDR3 sequence: CASSLGGVYQETQYF. CDR3 in DNA: TGTGCCAGCAGCTTAGGCGGGGTGTACCAAGAGACCCAGTACTTC.

V and J are TRBV13 and TRBJ2-3, with D possibly matching TRBD2 (6 bases). CDR1 and CDR2 (germline): PRHDT, FYEKMQ (reference sequence). The length of the CDR3 is 14 residues. V was trimmed by 4 bases and J by 8 bases, leaving 16 bases between them. CDR3 nucleotide sequence: TGTGCCAGCAGCTCCGCCTCAATCGGGAGTACGCAGTATTTT. Translating it yields CASSSASIGSTQYF.

For the CDR3, the DNA is TGTGCCAGTAGTATAGCCCAGCAGGGGTTTTATGGCTACACCTTC. The encoded protein is CASSIAQQGFYGYTF. The V call is TRBV19, the J call TRBJ1-2, with D perhaps matching TRBD1 (6 bases). The CDR3 runs 15 residues. V was trimmed by 1 base and J by 5 bases, leaving 14 bases between them. The germline CDR1 and CDR2 sequences are LNHDA and SQIVND (reference sequence).

The chain combines TRBV11-2 with TRBJ1-6, with 9 bases identical to TRBD1. Germline V gene data show CDR1 as SGHAT and CDR2 as FQNNGV. The CDR3 loop spans 17 amino acids. Trimming cost V 5 bases and J 1 base; bases outside gene matches: 6. For the CDR3, the DNA is TGTGCCAGCAGCCTGACAGGGGGAGAATCCTATAATTCACCCCTCCACTTT. It translates to CASSLTGGESYNSPLHF.

V is TRBV27 and J is TRBJ2-2; possibly TRBD2 for D (7 bases). V lost 3 bases and J lost 9, with 14 bases in between. CDR3 length: 14 residues. Germline V lookup: CDR1 MNHEY, CDR2 SMNVEV (reference sequence). As DNA, the CDR3 is TGTGCCAGCAGTTTCGGGGGGCGCGGCCGGGAGCTGTTTTTT. Its protein is CASSFGGRGRELFF.

The genes are TRBV30 and TRBJ2-2; 11 bases map to TRBD1. This CDR3 comprises 14 residues. The V gene's germline CDR1 is GTSNPN and CDR2 SVGIG (reference sequence). V was clipped by 4 bases and J by 7 bases; unmatched bases: 5. The CDR3 DNA reads TGTGCCTGGACGGGGACAGGGGGTATCGGGGAGCTGTTTTTT. Amino acid sequence: CAWTGTGGIGELFF.

The V gene is TRBV6-5, the J gene TRBJ2-3; 8 bases agree with TRBD2. CDR3 length: 15 amino acids. Germline assignment: CDR1 MNHEY and CDR2 SVGAGI. V shed 8 bases, J shed 2 bases, and the junction held 9 bases outside the gene matches. Written as DNA, the CDR3 is TGTGCCAGCGGGCGGGGGGCGCATTACACAGATACGCAGTATTTT. Amino acids: CASGRGAHYTDTQYF.

This clone was detected a few times. The chain has TRBV5-1 and TRBJ2-7, with 7 nucleotides matching TRBD1. V gave up 3 bases and J gave up 5 bases; unmatched junction bases: 2. Per germline, CDR1 SGHRS and CDR2 YFSETQ. This CDR3 is built from 12 residues. The CDR3 spells CASSYTGDEQYF. In DNA, the CDR3 is TGCGCCAGCAGCTATACAGGGGACGAGCAGTACTTC. Combining the CDR3 with reference TRBV5-1 and TRBJ2-7 gives the whole variable domain KAGVTQTPRYLIKTRGQQVTLSCSPISGHRSVSWYQQTPGQGLQFLFEYFSETQRNKGNFPGRFSGRQFSNSRSEMNVSTLELGDSALYLCASSYTGDEQYFGPGTRLTVT.

The chain joins TRBV19 to TRBJ1-2; TRBD1 matches 9 bases. The CDR3 is 13 residues long. Germline V gives CDR1 LNHDA, CDR2 SQIVND (reference sequence). V shed 8 bases and J 8 bases; nucleotides not matched to a gene: 9. CDR3 DNA sequence: TGTGCCAGTGTGGACAGGGGATTACGGGGCTACACCTTC. Amino acid sequence: CASVDRGLRGYTF.